One sample yielded the 27 T cell receptor beta chains listed below, sequenced in a study of T cells in Graves' hyperthyroidism and ophthalmopathy. Amplified regions were TCR beta CDR3 sequences from RNA transcripts. Carried out on the TCR CDR3, a first-round RT-PCR used the HTBI primer set. Using its own MiXCR run on the multiplex PCR reads, TCRdb lists one record per CDR3 protein. The table has approximately 400,000 distinct CDR3 sequences, approximately 15% seen once. Input material: blood. Receptors originate from a young man with Graves' hyperthyroidism that later progressed to Graves' ophthalmopathy.

The gene calls are TRBV6-1 and TRBJ1-5; the D gene is possibly TRBD1 (5 bases). Germline CDR1 reads MNHNS; CDR2 reads SASEGT. This CDR3 is 14 amino acids long. The V end lost 4 bases, the J end lost 0 bases, and 7 bases lay between the germline ends. CDR3 nucleotide sequence: TGTGCCAGCAGTGGACAGAATAGCAATCAGCCCCAGCATTTT. Translated, it gives CASSGQNSNQPQHF.

This clonotype appeared a few times. The gene calls are TRBV28 and TRBJ2-1; 9 positions agree with TRBD2. The CDR3 runs 13 residues. Germline CDR1 is MDHEN and CDR2 is SYDVKM. V was clipped by 9 bases and J by 9 bases; unmatched bases: 9. The CDR3 DNA sequence: TGTGCCAGTCGGGCTAGCGGGGACGGTGAGCAGTTCTTC. This codes for CASRASGDGEQFF. Full variable domain (rest looked up from reference TRBV28 and TRBJ2-1): DVKVTQSSRYLVKRTGEKVFLECVQDMDHENMFWYRQDPGLGLRLIYFSYDVKMKEKGDIPEGYSVSREKKERFSLILESASTNQTSMYLCASRASGDGEQFFGPGTRLTVL.

This clonotype was picked up a small number of times. V gene TRBV7-9 combines with J gene TRBJ1-4; tentative D call: TRBD1 (6 bases). V was trimmed by 1 base and J by 5 bases, leaving 11 bases between them. The CDR3 consists of 15 residues. From germline, CDR1 is SEHNR and CDR2 FQNEAQ (reference sequence). The CDR3 sequence is CASSLDLGANEKLFF. The CDR3, as DNA: TGTGCCAGCAGCTTAGATCTGGGGGCGAATGAAAAACTGTTTTTT.

The chain has TRBV10-3 and TRBJ1-2; 10 bases are a match to TRBD1. The CDR3 is 13 amino acids. J gave up 7 bases and V 6 bases, and 5 bases lay outside the gene matches. Germline assignment: CDR1 ENHRY and CDR2 SYGVKD. Written as DNA, the CDR3 is TGTGCCATCAGCCCGGACAGGGGGGTTGGCTACACCTTC. It specifies CAISPDRGVGYTF.

This clonotype was detected many times. CDR3 loop: CSAAQVMSGMQYF. DNA of the CDR3: TGCAGTGCTGCCCAGGTTATGAGCGGGATGCAGTACTTC. This sequence joins TRBV20-1 and TRBJ2-7, with 7 bases that match TRBD2. The trim removed 5 bases at V and 9 bases at J, leaving 13 bases unmatched. The CDR3 is made up of 13 amino acids. CDR1 DFQATT and CDR2 SNEGSKA come from the germline V gene (reference sequence).

Ten or more counts support this clonotype. The V gene is TRBV18, the J gene TRBJ1-1; D ambiguous. CDR1 and CDR2 from the germline V gene are KGHSH and LQKENI. The CDR3 extends over 13 amino acids. Between the trimmed V and J ends, which lost 4 bases and 1 base, there was a span of 7 bases. CDR3 nucleotides: TGTGCCAGCTCACGGGATGAGAACACTGAAGCTTTCTTT. This encodes CASSRDENTEAFF.

This clonotype was counted at least ten times. The chain joins TRBV6-1 to TRBJ2-5; TRBD1 matches 8 bases. The V segment lost 8 bases and the J segment 2 bases; nucleotides outside the gene matches: 4. CDR1 MNHNS and CDR2 SASEGT come from the germline V gene. The CDR3 consists of 13 residues. Here the CDR3 reads CASLRDRQETQYF. CDR3 nucleotides: TGTGCCAGCCTACGGGACAGGCAAGAGACCCAGTACTTC.

This clonotype showed up just a few times. The chain is built from TRBV6-1 and TRBJ1-5; D unclear. This CDR3 is 14 amino acids long. Trimming cost V 1 base and J 9 bases, with 13 bases left between them. Germline lookup yields CDR1 MNHNS and CDR2 SASEGT. As DNA, the CDR3 is TGTGCCAGCAGTGAAGGTTACAGCCGCTGGCCCCAGCATTTT. This encodes CASSEGYSRWPQHF.

Points on this clonotype: A read error may explain this, as a much larger clone is one base away. The chain carries TRBV7-7 and TRBJ2-1; 9 positions match TRBD2. This CDR3 has 13 residues. CDR1 SSHAT and CDR2 FNYEAQ come from the germline V gene (reference sequence). For the CDR3, the DNA is TGTGCTAGCAGTCTTGCGGGGGGGGATGGGCAGTTCTTC. It yields the protein CASSLAGGDGQFF.

This clonotype was found many times. The rearrangement links TRBV11-2 to TRBJ2-1, with D uncertain. CDR3 size: 15 residues. Germline-derived CDR1 and CDR2 are SGHAT and FQNNGV. The ends were cut back, 1 base at V and 0 bases at J, with 7 bases in the middle. CDR3 sequence (DNA): TGTGCCAGCAGCTTAGGGGGTTACTCCTACAATGAGCAGTTCTTC. Amino acids: CASSLGGYSYNEQFF.

This clonotype was picked up many times. The rearrangement links TRBV20-1 to TRBJ1-6; D may be TRBD1 (5 bases). V was trimmed by 1 base and J by 7 bases, leaving 14 bases between them. The CDR3 totals 15 residues. Germline V gene sequence: CDR1 DFQATT, CDR2 SNEGSKA (reference sequence). The CDR3 DNA reads TGCAGTGCTAGAGGGGGGGGGATAGGGAATTCACCCCTCCACTTT. Encoded protein: CSARGGGIGNSPLHF.

The V call is TRBV20-1, the J call TRBJ2-1; D is uncertain. This CDR3 spans 12 amino acids. CDR1 DFQATT and CDR2 SNEGSKA come from the germline V gene (reference sequence). Deletions cut 0 bases from V and 11 bases from J, with 11 bases between. In DNA, the CDR3 is TGCAGTGCTAGAGATCGAGCAACAAAGCAGTTCTTC. Amino acids: CSARDRATKQFF.

This rearrangement joins TRBV7-3 to TRBJ2-1, with TRBD2 matching 7 bases. J gave up 5 bases and V 7 bases, and 8 bases lay outside the gene matches. Germline CDR1 is SGHTA and CDR2 is FQGTGA. The CDR3 runs 14 residues. This chain's CDR3 is CASNQAGPNNEQFF. The CDR3 coding sequence is TGTGCCAGCAACCAAGCGGGACCGAACAATGAGCAGTTCTTC.

This clonotype has a handful of counts. This clone may be a read error of a much larger clone one base away. This CDR3 fails to terminate in the conserved phenylalanine or tryptophan, so it likely reflects a read error. The chain joins TRBV6-9 to TRBJ2-1; D ambiguous. Germline CDR1 and CDR2: MNHGY and SVAAGI. Between the trimmed V and J ends, which lost 3 bases and 2 bases, there was a span of 11 bases. This CDR3 region has 15 residues. CDR3 sequence reads: CASSYSNGPYNEQFS. The CDR3 DNA reads as TGTGCCAGCAGTTACTCGAACGGACCCTACAATGAGCAGTTCTCC.

Ten or more counts support this clonotype. V and J are TRBV28 and TRBJ2-3; 7 bases map to TRBD1. The CDR3 extends over 14 amino acids. Germline CDR1 MDHEN, CDR2 SYDVKM. J was trimmed by 8 bases and V by 6 bases; bases with no gene match: 11. CDR3 coding DNA: TGTGCCAGCAGCCCGGGACAGTGGCCGGGTACGCAGTATTTT. Translating it yields CASSPGQWPGTQYF. The full variable domain, rest sourced from reference TRBV28 and TRBJ2-3, is DVKVTQSSRYLVKRTGEKVFLECVQDMDHENMFWYRQDPGLGLRLIYFSYDVKMKEKGDIPEGYSVSREKKERFSLILESASTNQTSMYLCASSPGQWPGTQYFGPGTRLTVL.

This clonotype was seen ten or more times. J is TRBJ2-1 and V is TRBV2; unclear D gene. Trimming took 8 bases from V and 4 from J, leaving 12 bases between them. CDR1 and CDR2 (germline): SNHLY, FYNNEI. This CDR3 contains 13 residues. The CDR3 loop reads CASQRNEYNEQFF. CDR3 nucleotides: TGTGCCAGCCAAAGGAATGAATACAATGAGCAGTTCTTC.

This clonotype was detected only a few times. The chain has TRBV11-3 and TRBJ1-4; D is unclear. The V and J ends lost 1 base and 0 bases respectively, with 9 bases between them. Germline assignment: CDR1 SGHNT and CDR2 YENEEA. CDR3 length equals 16 residues. CDR3 DNA: TGTGCCAGCAGCTTAGGAGCGCGTGCAACTAATGAAAAACTGTTTTTT. This codes for CASSLGARATNEKLFF.

The CDR3: CASSELLAGVGEQFF. The CDR3 nucleotides read TGTGCCAGCAGTGAATTACTAGCGGGGGTCGGTGAGCAGTTCTTC. The chain is built from TRBV6-1 and TRBJ2-1; 11 nucleotides match TRBD2. After removal of 2 bases from V and 9 bases from J, the junction contained 6 bases not matched to a gene. This CDR3 has 15 amino acids. Germline V gene sequence: CDR1 MNHNS, CDR2 SASEGT.

This clonotype was seen many times. The chain joins TRBV5-1 to TRBJ2-1; TRBD2 agrees at 14 bases. The V gene end was trimmed by 4 bases and the J gene end by 2 bases; junction bases not matched to a gene: 8. This CDR3 contains 18 residues. Germline assignment: CDR1 SGHRS and CDR2 YFSETQ. The CDR3 region is CASSTGTSGGQAYNEQFF. The CDR3 bases are TGCGCCAGCAGCACCGGGACTAGCGGGGGCCAAGCCTACAATGAGCAGTTCTTC. Supplemented by reference TRBV5-1 and TRBJ2-1, the full variable domain reads KAGVTQTPRYLIKTRGQQVTLSCSPISGHRSVSWYQQTPGQGLQFLFEYFSETQRNKGNFPGRFSGRQFSNSRSEMNVSTLELGDSALYLCASSTGTSGGQAYNEQFFGPGTRLTVL.

This clonotype showed up many times. This chain joins TRBV28 and TRBJ1-4; D gene ambiguous. Germline CDR1 MDHEN, CDR2 SYDVKM. This CDR3 comprises 15 residues. Trimming removed 5 bases at V and 4 bases at J, with 14 bases between. CDR3 DNA: TGTGCCAGCAGTCCCCGTGGCACGGATAATGAAAAACTGTTTTTT. Amino acids: CASSPRGTDNEKLFF. The entire variable domain, with the rest obtained from reference TRBV28 and TRBJ1-4, is as follows: DVKVTQSSRYLVKRTGEKVFLECVQDMDHENMFWYRQDPGLGLRLIYFSYDVKMKEKGDIPEGYSVSREKKERFSLILESASTNQTSMYLCASSPRGTDNEKLFFGSGTQLSVL.

In this sample, this clonotype turned up many times. V and J are TRBV20-1 and TRBJ1-1; D call uncertain. CDR1 and CDR2 from the germline V gene are DFQATT and SNEGSKA (reference sequence). V gave up 3 bases and J gave up 2 bases, with 10 bases separating them. There are 13 residues in the CDR3. The CDR3 bases are TGCAGTGCTAGGGCGCATCGAAACACTGAAGCTTTCTTT. This translates into CSARAHRNTEAFF.

The gene calls are TRBV15 and TRBJ1-2; D is uncertain. This CDR3 comprises 14 residues. Germline CDR1 is LNHNV and CDR2 is YYDKDF (reference sequence). Trimming removed 3 bases at V and 5 bases at J, with 13 bases between. The CDR3 DNA sequence: TGTGCCACCAGCAGCTTAGGGAGCGTATATGGCTACACCTTC. Amino acid sequence: CATSSLGSVYGYTF.

The rearrangement uses TRBV9 and TRBJ2-2; no definite D call. CDR1 is SGDLS and CDR2 is YYNGEE in the germline V gene. V lost 0 bases to trimming and J lost 4 bases, with 7 bases between them. This CDR3 contains 14 residues. CDR3 protein: CASSVGSTTGELFF. CDR3 sequence (DNA): TGTGCCAGCAGCGTAGGCTCGACCACCGGGGAGCTGTTTTTT.

This clonotype was counted between two and nine times. The CDR3 end shows no conserved phenylalanine or tryptophan, and so a read error is likely. The rearrangement joins TRBV18 to TRBJ1-1, with no clear D. CDR1 is KGHSH, CDR2 LQKENI, per germline. CDR3 size: 11 residues. V was shortened by 3 bases and J by 3 bases, with 2 bases between the two germline ends. The CDR3 DNA sequence: TGTGCCAGCTCACCGGACACTGAAGCTTTCCTT. Its translation is CASSPDTEAFL.

In the case of this clonotype: A much larger clone sits a single nucleotide away, making a read error possible. The J gene is TRBJ1-1, the V gene TRBV25-1, with D unresolved. The CDR3 loop spans 13 amino acids. Germline V gives CDR1 MGHDK, CDR2 SYGVNS. The CDR3 sequence is CASNELGEREAFF. The CDR3 coding sequence is TGTGCCAGCAATGAACTGGGAGAGAGGGAAGCTTTCTTT.

The rearrangement uses TRBV18 and TRBJ2-2, with TRBD1 as a possible D gene (5 bases). The length of the CDR3 is 17 residues. The ends were cut back, 0 bases at V and 4 bases at J, with 15 bases in the middle. Germline V gene sequence: CDR1 KGHSH, CDR2 LQKENI. This CDR3 is CASSPPIGQGGTGELFF. CDR3 DNA sequence: TGTGCCAGCTCACCACCGATCGGCCAGGGCGGCACCGGGGAGCTGTTTTTT.

This clonotype turned up a few times. V gene TRBV9 combines with J gene TRBJ2-1, with D uncertain. V was cut by 3 bases and J by 0 bases, with 10 bases left in between. The CDR3 runs 15 residues. Germline assignment: CDR1 SGDLS and CDR2 YYNGEE. The CDR3 nucleotides are TGTGCCAGCAGCGAGGACGTCAGCTCCTACAATGAGCAGTTCTTC. It specifies CASSEDVSSYNEQFF.